This note documents a single T cell receptor (beta chain) sequence. Its target is not known. The data are from a study of cytomegalovirus exposure and HLA in healthy donors. Study results and limitations: In a later analysis, DRB1 alleles had the most associated TCRs; HLA-C alleles the fewest. Immune exposure information available was restricted to CMV serostatus. Later analysis associated a missense DCLRE1C variant with TCR beta V- and J-gene trimming.

Both 60 Vbeta primers and 13 Jbeta primers went into the PCR. Profiled with immunoSEQ multiplex PCR; TCRdb holds only in-frame clones, not every one. The table records about 96,000 clones, 65% to 75% of them present only once. CDR1 and CDR2 from the germline V gene are SEHNR and FQNEAQ (reference sequence). Trimming shortened V by 1 base and J by 4 bases, and 8 bases separated the two germline ends. The CDR3 contains 14 residues. The source of this sequence is a female donor in good health and CMV-seropositive. This sequence joins TRBV7-9 and TRBJ2-1; D not certain. Sequenced material: PBMCs. For the CDR3, the DNA is TGTGCCAGCAGCTTAGTCCCGGGTTACAATGAGCAGTTCTTC. Amino acid sequence: CASSLVPGYNEQFF.